This T cell receptor (beta chain) was captured by sequencing in a study of glioma-infiltrating T cells after dendritic cell vaccination. Study-level information: Glioblastoma patients came from Phase I and II dendritic cell vaccination trials. Treatment, given 2003 to 2012, was autologous tumor lysate-pulsed dendritic cell vaccination. Notes on the study in general: The cohort had few patients with full blood and tumor sets.

Trimming left V 0 bases short and J 7 bases short, with 16 bases between. CDR1 and CDR2 from the germline V gene are SGHRS and YFSETQ. The CDR3 contains 15 residues. Generated by immunoSEQ multiplex PCR, the TCRdb table keeps only in-frame clones and is missing some. The sample records 80,000 to 100,000 clones, 80% being singletons. Time point noted: after dendritic cell vaccination, including at tumor progression/relapse. Patients had residual fresh-frozen tumor tissue and more than two years of survival data. Comment on this clone: The target antigen is unknown.

The chain is built from TRBV5-1 and TRBJ1-2, with D hard to call. This TCR derives from a human donor with glioblastoma. This material consisted of blood, taken after dendritic cell vaccination. CDR3 bases: TGCGCCAGCAGCTTGGTGGGCCTCGACGCGGGTGGCTACACCTTC. This encodes CASSLVGLDAGGYTF.